The clone carrying this TCR beta chain was recorded a few times. This sequence may be a read error, since a much larger clone differs from it by one base. This sample was included in a study of T cells in Graves' hyperthyroidism and ophthalmopathy. CDR3 size: 14 residues. The J segment lost 0 bases and the V segment lost 6 bases, leaving 5 bases of the junction unmatched. CDR1 MNHEY and CDR2 SVGEGT come from the germline V gene. Regions amplified from RNA transcripts were the TCR beta CDR3 regions. TCR CDR3 underwent first-round RT-PCR with the HTBI primer set. MiXCR, applied by TCRdb to the multiplex PCR reads, yields one record per CDR3 protein. The sample includes roughly 560,000 distinct CDR3 sequences, under 15% of them seen just once.

The chain uses TRBV6-2 or TRBV6-3 and TRBJ2-7; 7 bases agree with TRBD1. This clonotype originated in a middle-aged woman with Graves' ophthalmopathy. Sequencing input: blood. The CDR3 loop is CASRTGTASYEQYF. CDR3 DNA sequence: TGTGCCAGCAGGACCGGGACAGCCTCCTACGAGCAGTACTTC.